The rows below give T cell receptor beta chains drawn from one sample of a study of cytomegalovirus exposure and HLA in healthy donors. Repertoires were generated with immunoSEQ multiplex PCR, while TCRdb's copy carries only in-frame clones and drops some. The top ten clones hold 1.5% to 2% of a sample with around 220,000 clones, approximately 70% of them seen once. Sequences were obtained from PBMCs. These receptors were collected from a woman aged 25-40 years in good health and CMV-seronegative. The CDR3 runs from the conserved cysteine through the conserved F or W. The D gene is left open where the match is weak. Size tells how often a clone was seen (once, few, many) or the class of an expanded clone, and some rows leave it out.

DNA: TGTGCCAGCAGCTTAGGGACAGGGGAAGCTTTCTTT; CDR3: CASSLGTGEAFF; size: -; D: TRBD1; J: TRBJ1-1; V: TRBV7-9
DNA: TGTGCCAGTAGTCTCTGGGGCACGCACAATGAGCAGTTCTTC; CDR3: CASSLWGTHNEQFF; size: -; D: -; J: TRBJ2-1; V: TRBV19
DNA: TGTGCCAGTAGTATAGAACCCCGACTGGGGGCTCGGAATGAGCAGTTCTTC; CDR3: CASSIEPRLGARNEQFF; size: few; D: -; J: TRBJ2-1; V: TRBV19
DNA: TGTGCCACCAGCAGCTCCGGTGGGACAGGGTATTCACCCCTCCACTTT; CDR3: CATSSSGGTGYSPLHF; size: few; D: TRBD1; J: TRBJ1-6; V: TRBV15
DNA: TGTGCCAGCAGCTCGAACACCGGGGGGCTGTTTTTT; CDR3: CASSSNTGGLFF; size: -; D: -; J: TRBJ2-2; V: TRBV7-8
DNA: TGTGACAGCAGCCCAGATTCGGCGGCGGGGGACGACACTGAAGCTTTCTTT; CDR3: CDSSPDSAAGDDTEAFF; size: -; D: -; J: TRBJ1-1; V: TRBV7-6
DNA: TGTGCCTGGAACCCCCAGGGGGCGGGTGAAAAACTGTTTTTT; CDR3: CAWNPQGAGEKLFF; size: -; D: TRBD1; J: TRBJ1-4; V: TRBV30
DNA: TGTGCCAGCTCTGAAACTAGAATCGAACTAAGCACAGATACGCAGTATTTT; CDR3: CASSETRIELSTDTQYF; size: once; D: -; J: TRBJ2-3; V: TRBV2
DNA: TGTGCCAGCAGTGAGGAGGCAGGGGGCCCGTACGAGCAGTACTTC; CDR3: CASSEEAGGPYEQYF; size: -; D: TRBD1; J: TRBJ2-7; V: TRBV2
DNA: TGTGCCAGCACCAACAAAGCTCCCCGCCAGGGGGCGCGGGGTGGTCAGCCCCAGCATTTT; CDR3: CASTNKAPRQGARGGQPQHF; size: -; D: -; J: TRBJ1-5; V: TRBV21-1
DNA: TGTGCCAGCAGCTTCAACATCAGGGGAGAACATCAGCCCCAGCATTTT; CDR3: CASSFNIRGEHQPQHF; size: -; D: -; J: TRBJ1-5; V: TRBV7-8
DNA: TGTGCCAGCAGTTTTGCGGGGCTGGGTAATGAAAAACTGTTTTTT; CDR3: CASSFAGLGNEKLFF; size: -; D: -; J: TRBJ1-4; V: TRBV6-5
DNA: TGTGCCAGCTCACCAACCGTCACCTACGAGCAGTACTTC; CDR3: CASSPTVTYEQYF; size: -; D: -; J: TRBJ2-7; V: TRBV18
DNA: TGTGCCAGCAGATTATTTGGCTACACCTTC; CDR3: CASRLFGYTF; size: -; D: -; J: TRBJ1-2; V: TRBV5-4
DNA: TGTGCCAGCAGCTCAGTCGTGGAGGGGCAAGGGGAGACCCAGTACTTC; CDR3: CASSSVVEGQGETQYF; size: -; D: -; J: TRBJ2-5; V: TRBV11-2
DNA: TGTGCCAGCAGCCGTCTAGCGGGGGGCGGGTACGAGCAGTACTTC; CDR3: CASSRLAGGGYEQYF; size: -; D: TRBD2; J: TRBJ2-7; V: TRBV11-3
DNA: TGTGCCAGCAGTGAATTGGTCAGGGGTGCGAGCTCCTACAATGAGCAGTTCTTC; CDR3: CASSELVRGASSYNEQFF; size: -; D: -; J: TRBJ2-1; V: TRBV2
DNA: TGTGCCAGTCAAGAGGACAGGGATGCGATCGAGCAGTACTTC; CDR3: CASQEDRDAIEQYF; size: -; D: TRBD1; J: TRBJ2-7; V: TRBV19
DNA: TGCGCCAGCAGCTTGACGGGGTCGGCTAACTATGGCTACACCTTC; CDR3: CASSLTGSANYGYTF; size: few; D: -; J: TRBJ1-2; V: TRBV5-1
DNA: TGTGCCAGCAGCACGGGAAGGAACAACACTGAAGCTTTCTTT; CDR3: CASSTGRNNTEAFF; size: -; D: -; J: TRBJ1-1; V: TRBV6-5
DNA: TGTGCCAGCAGCACGGCTAGCGGTACGGGGACCCAGTACTTC; CDR3: CASSTASGTGTQYF; size: -; D: TRBD2; J: TRBJ2-5; V: TRBV5-4
DNA: TGTGCCAGCAGCGCGTTACAGGGAGACACTGAAGCTTTCTTT; CDR3: CASSALQGDTEAFF; size: -; D: -; J: TRBJ1-1; V: TRBV9
DNA: TGTGCCAGCAGCCGGGACAGCGGACAAGAGACCCAGTACTTC; CDR3: CASSRDSGQETQYF; size: -; D: TRBD1; J: TRBJ2-5; V: TRBV7-9
DNA: TGTGCCAGCAGCTCCGAGACAGCGAGCACAGATACGCAGTATTTT; CDR3: CASSSETASTDTQYF; size: -; D: -; J: TRBJ2-3; V: TRBV11-3
DNA: TGCAGCGGGGGACTAGTTGGTGATGAGCAGTTCTTC; CDR3: CSGGLVGDEQFF; size: -; D: TRBD2; J: TRBJ2-1; V: TRBV29-1
DNA: TGTGCCACCAGTGAAGGACAGGGGGTCTCACCCCCCCACTTT; CDR3: CATSEGQGVSPPHF; size: -; D: TRBD1; J: TRBJ1-6; V: TRBV6-1
DNA: TGTGCCAGCAGCTTAGCCCTCTTAGGGACAGACTCCTATGGCTACACCTTC; CDR3: CASSLALLGTDSYGYTF; size: -; D: TRBD1; J: TRBJ1-2; V: TRBV7-9
DNA: TGCGCCAGCAGCTCGACAGGGCTATCGAACAATGAGCAGTTCTTC; CDR3: CASSSTGLSNNEQFF; size: -; D: TRBD1; J: TRBJ2-1; V: TRBV5-1
DNA: TGTGCCAGCAGCGTAGGGACTTTCGATGGAAACACCATATATTTT; CDR3: CASSVGTFDGNTIYF; size: -; D: -; J: TRBJ1-3; V: TRBV9
DNA: TGTGCCAGCAGCTCGGGACAGCCGAATGAAAAACTGTTTTTT; CDR3: CASSSGQPNEKLFF; size: once; D: TRBD1; J: TRBJ1-4; V: TRBV5-4
DNA: TGTGCCTGGACCCAAGGGGGACAAGAGACCCAGTACTTC; CDR3: CAWTQGGQETQYF; size: -; D: -; J: TRBJ2-5; V: TRBV30
DNA: TGTGCCAGCAGTGAACGGGGGACAGCAGTTGAAGCTTTCTTT; CDR3: CASSERGTAVEAFF; size: -; D: TRBD1; J: TRBJ1-1; V: TRBV6-1
DNA: TGTGCCATCAGTGAGTCGAGTGTTTGGGAGCCAGATACGCAGTATTTT; CDR3: CAISESSVWEPDTQYF; size: -; D: -; J: TRBJ2-3; V: TRBV10-3
DNA: TGTGCCAGCTCACCACAGGGCGGGGATCTCGCTTTCTTT; CDR3: CASSPQGGDLAFF; size: -; D: -; J: TRBJ1-1; V: TRBV18
DNA: TGTGCCAGCAGTATTCTAGCGGGAGGTAGTGAGCAGTTCTTC; CDR3: CASSILAGGSEQFF; size: -; D: TRBD2; J: TRBJ2-1; V: TRBV25-1
DNA: TGCGCCAGCAGCAGAACCGACAGGGACTATGGCTACACCTTC; CDR3: CASSRTDRDYGYTF; size: -; D: TRBD1; J: TRBJ1-2; V: TRBV5-1
DNA: TGTGCCAGCACCGGGACAGGGTTTGAAGCTTTCTTT; CDR3: CASTGTGFEAFF; size: -; D: TRBD1; J: TRBJ1-1; V: TRBV2
DNA: TGTGCCAGCAGTTCCCCGAGGGCCAAAGAGACCCAGTACTTC; CDR3: CASSSPRAKETQYF; size: -; D: -; J: TRBJ2-5; V: TRBV27